Each of the 28 T cell receptor beta chains below was sequenced from the same sample in a study of blood T cell repertoires in COVID-19. Some clones are missing from TCRdb's copy, which holds only in-frame ones; the method was immunoSEQ multiplex PCR. The data show about 39,000 clones, 91% seen once. The sample consisted of peripheral blood. These receptors originate from a man in his fifties with active COVID-19.

The chain joins TRBV7-9 to TRBJ2-1, with 8 positions matching TRBD2. V shed 5 bases and J 3 bases; nucleotides not matched to a gene: 6. The CDR3 is made up of 15 amino acids. CDR1 SEHNR and CDR2 FQNEAQ come from the germline V gene (reference sequence). The CDR3 coding sequence is TGTGCCAGCAGCGTGGCGGGGGGAAGCTACAATGAGCAGTTCTTC. Translation: CASSVAGGSYNEQFF.

DNA of the CDR3: TGTGCCAGCAGCCAAGTCCCAAGCGGGGCCTACGAGCAGTACTTC. This codes for CASSQVPSGAYEQYF. The V gene is TRBV3-1 (or the pseudogene TRBV3-2), the J gene TRBJ2-7, with 7 bases aligning to TRBD2. Germline V lookup: CDR1 LGHDT, CDR2 YNNKEL (reference sequence). The CDR3 runs to 15 residues. After removal of 1 base from V and 2 bases from J, the junction contained 5 bases not matched to a gene.

The chain combines TRBV6-5 with TRBJ2-5; 7 nucleotides match TRBD1. V gave up 6 bases and J gave up 0 bases; unmatched junction bases: 7. This CDR3 region has 15 residues. Germline V gene sequence: CDR1 MNHEY, CDR2 SVGAGI. The CDR3 DNA sequence: TGTGCCAGCAGGGGCCTGGGACAGTACCAAGAGACCCAGTACTTC. Protein sequence: CASRGLGQYQETQYF.

J is TRBJ2-7 and V is TRBV4-3; D uncertain. Trimming took 0 bases from V and 4 from J, leaving 7 bases between them. The germline V gene encodes CDR1 LGHNA and CDR2 YSLEER. The CDR3 is 13 amino acids. The CDR3 nucleotides are TGCGCCAGCAGCCAAGAGTCAGGTTACGAGCAGTACTTC. Its protein product is CASSQESGYEQYF.

The chain uses TRBV4-1 and TRBJ1-1; D perhaps matches TRBD1 (6 bases). Germline CDR1 is MGHRA and CDR2 is YSYEKL. The ends were cut back, 5 bases at V and 5 bases at J, with 15 bases in the middle. The CDR3 sequence is 14 residues long. CDR3 sequence (DNA): TGCGCCAGCAGCTCCCAGGGCAGGGGAACTGAAGCTTTCTTT. It is translated as CASSSQGRGTEAFF.

The chain uses TRBV7-2 and TRBJ1-5; D uncertain. V lost 3 bases to trimming and J lost 1 base, with 7 bases between them. CDR1 is SGHTA, CDR2 FQGNSA, per germline. The CDR3 consists of 14 residues. CDR3 amino acids: CASSFPESNQPQHF. The CDR3 bases are TGTGCCAGCAGCTTTCCGGAGAGCAATCAGCCCCAGCATTTT.

Regarding this clone: Relative to the germline gene, one junction end is altered; a read error may explain this. The chain links TRBV7-2 to TRBJ2-1; D may be TRBD2 (6 bases). The CDR3 is 15 residues long. Germline V gene lookup returns CDR1 SGHTA and CDR2 FQGNSA. The CDR3 here is CASRKGGGFYNKQFF. CDR3 bases: TGTGCCAGCAGGAAGGGAGGAGGGTTCTACAATAAGCAGTTCTTC.

The CDR3 reads CASSRGPGTANNSPLHF. The CDR3 bases are TGTGCCAGCAGCCGAGGGCCCGGGACAGCTAATAATTCACCCCTCCACTTT. This chain links TRBV7-8 with TRBJ1-6; 7 nucleotides match TRBD1. The ends lost 5 bases at V and 5 bases at J; junction bases unmatched: 12. Germline lookup yields CDR1 SGHVS and CDR2 FQNEAQ. The CDR3 is 17 amino acids.

The V and J genes are TRBV5-5 and TRBJ2-4; tentatively, D is TRBD2 (5 bases). Per the germline V gene, CDR1 is SGHKS and CDR2 is YYEKEE (reference sequence). The CDR3 is 14 amino acids. Trimming removed 2 bases from V and 5 bases from J, with 11 bases in between. CDR3 DNA: TGTGCCAGCAGCTTAATGTTGGAGGAAAACATTCAGTACTTC. Encoded protein: CASSLMLEENIQYF.

The rearrangement uses TRBV7-8 and TRBJ1-2; 7 positions agree with TRBD1. Trimming at V came to 1 base and at J to 4 bases, leaving 3 bases not matched to a gene. Germline CDR1 reads SGHVS; CDR2 reads FQNEAQ. The CDR3 has 14 residues. The CDR3 spells CASSLEGASYGYTF. The DNA of the CDR3 is TGTGCCAGCAGCTTAGAGGGGGCAAGCTATGGCTACACCTTC.

The chain joins TRBV7-2 to TRBJ2-1; 12 bases are shared with TRBD2. Germline V lookup: CDR1 SGHTA, CDR2 FQGNSA. V gave up 3 bases and J gave up 5 bases; unmatched junction bases: 2. The CDR3 sequence is 15 residues long. CDR3: CASSFGLAGHNEQFF. CDR3 DNA sequence: TGTGCCAGCAGCTTCGGACTAGCGGGGCACAATGAGCAGTTCTTC.

The rearrangement links TRBV12-3 or TRBV12-4 to TRBJ1-1; D remains ambiguous. The CDR3 contains 11 residues. Deletions cut 4 bases from V and 9 bases from J, with 9 bases between. CDR3 coding DNA: TGTGCCAGCAGTTCCTTACTTCAAGCTTTCTTT. Residues: CASSSLLQAFF.

J is TRBJ2-1 and V is TRBV11-2, with no clear D. Germline V gene data show CDR1 as SGHAT and CDR2 as FQNNGV. This CDR3 contains 15 residues. Trimming pared 4 bases from V and 6 bases from J, leaving 16 bases between. This chain's CDR3 is CASSSLRRTGNEQFF. In DNA, the CDR3 is TGTGCCAGCAGCTCGTTGAGACGTACGGGCAATGAGCAGTTCTTC.

The chain couples TRBV6-2 or TRBV6-3 to TRBJ1-5; weak D call: TRBD1 (6 bases). Germline V lookup: CDR1 MNHEY, CDR2 SVGEGT. V was shortened by 5 bases and J by 5 bases, with 13 bases between the two germline ends. The CDR3 spans 14 residues. CDR3 coding DNA: TGTGCCAGCAGTAGAAAGGACAGAGATCAGCCCCAGCATTTT. Translation gives CASSRKDRDQPQHF.

This chain links TRBV3-1 (or the pseudogene TRBV3-2) with TRBJ1-2, with D unclear. Germline V gene lookup returns CDR1 LGHDT and CDR2 YNNKEL (reference sequence). Trimming took 3 bases from V and 4 from J, leaving 3 bases between them. The CDR3 loop spans 11 amino acids. In DNA, the CDR3 is TGTGCCAGCAGCCACAGCTATGGCTACACCTTC. This codes for CASSHSYGYTF.

V usage is TRBV7-8 and J usage is TRBJ2-5; D remains unclear. The germline V and J ends were trimmed by 5 bases and 5 bases, with 15 bases remaining between them. This CDR3 has 14 residues. The V gene's germline CDR1 is SGHVS and CDR2 FQNEAQ. The CDR3 DNA is TGTGCCAGCAGCCGACGCTACACCGGGGAGACCCAGTACTTC. Translating gives CASSRRYTGETQYF.

V and J are TRBV3-1 (or the pseudogene TRBV3-2) and TRBJ1-6; no clear D. V was shortened by 4 bases and J by 8 bases, with 9 bases between the two germline ends. Germline CDR1 reads LGHDT; CDR2 reads YNNKEL (reference sequence). This CDR3 has 13 residues. CDR3 nucleotide sequence: TGTGCCAGCAGCCCCCAAGGAGATTCACCCCTCCACTTT. The encoded protein is CASSPQGDSPLHF.

This clone was seen only once. The chain is built from TRBV6-6 and TRBJ2-3; a possible D gene is TRBD2 (7 bases). Looked up from germline, CDR1 is MNHNY and CDR2 is SVGAGI (reference sequence). With 2 bases removed from V and 6 bases from J, the gap between germline ends came to 18 bases. The CDR3 extends over 16 amino acids. The CDR3 nucleotides read TGTGCCAGCAGTTACGGACTGGGGGGGCCCTTGGATACGCAGTATTTT. Translating it yields CASSYGLGGPLDTQYF.

The CDR3 here is CASSRREGLGPNSPLHF. As DNA, the CDR3 is TGCGCCAGCAGTCGCCGGGAGGGGCTTGGGCCGAATTCACCCCTCCACTTT. V gene TRBV23-1 combines with J gene TRBJ1-6; possibly TRBD1 for D (5 bases). TRBV23-1 is an ORF; its function is uncertain. CDR3 size: 17 residues. V lost 4 bases and J lost 7, with 20 bases in between.

The chain carries TRBV9 and TRBJ1-3; a weak D match, TRBD1 (5 bases). Trimming cost V 4 bases and J 0 bases, with 14 bases left between them. The CDR3 extends over 16 amino acids. The germline CDR1 and CDR2 sequences are SGDLS and YYNGEE. This CDR3 is CASSPLTEPSGNTIYF. CDR3 bases: TGTGCCAGCAGCCCATTGACAGAACCCTCTGGAAACACCATATATTTT.

The rearrangement uses TRBV13 and TRBJ2-1; 8 nucleotides line up with TRBD2. The CDR3 length is 15 residues. Germline V gives CDR1 PRHDT, CDR2 FYEKMQ (reference sequence). Trimming took 0 bases from V and 6 from J; bases not matched to a gene: 4. This CDR3 reads CASSLGPAGVNEQFF. The CDR3 DNA reads TGTGCCAGCAGCTTAGGGCCAGCGGGGGTCAATGAGCAGTTCTTC.

The J gene is TRBJ2-7, the V gene TRBV27; D ambiguous. The CDR3 contains 13 residues. Germline loops: CDR1 MNHEY, CDR2 SMNVEV (reference sequence). V lost 2 bases and J 0 bases, leaving 5 bases between the germline ends. This CDR3 is CASSLEVSYEQYF. Written as DNA, the CDR3 is TGTGCCAGCAGTTTAGAGGTCTCCTACGAGCAGTACTTC.

The chain employs TRBV3-1 (or the pseudogene TRBV3-2) and TRBJ2-3; the match to TRBD1 covers 7 bases. The CDR3 contains 14 residues. Germline-derived CDR1 and CDR2 are LGHDT and YNNKEL (reference sequence). The V segment lost 5 bases and the J segment 6 bases; nucleotides outside the gene matches: 8. The CDR3 region has the DNA TGTGCCAGCAGCTACAAAGGGGGCGCGGATACGCAGTATTTT. Its protein product is CASSYKGGADTQYF.

The chain uses TRBV14 and TRBJ2-3, with 7 bases lining up with TRBD2. Unmatched junction bases numbered 9, after V lost 1 base and J lost 2 bases. There are 17 residues in the CDR3. CDR1 is SGHDN and CDR2 is FVKESK in the germline V gene. The CDR3 nucleotides are TGTGCCAGCAGCCAAGTGGGACGAGCGGGATACACAGATACGCAGTATTTT. Translation gives CASSQVGRAGYTDTQYF.

This chain links TRBV30 with TRBJ2-1; the D gene is possibly TRBD2 (6 bases). The CDR3 is 15 residues long. The germline V gene has CDR1 GTSNPN and CDR2 SVGIG (reference sequence). V was clipped by 5 bases and J by 1 base, with 15 bases between them. CDR3 DNA sequence: TGTGCCTGGGCAGGGACTCCCGGGTCCTACAATGAGCAGTTCTTC. Translated, it gives CAWAGTPGSYNEQFF.

The CDR3 reads CASSSGTGLNYGYTF. The CDR3 nucleotides are TGTGCCAGCTCGTCCGGGACAGGGCTTAACTATGGCTACACCTTC. This chain joins TRBV18 and TRBJ1-2; TRBD1 matches 9 bases. CDR1 KGHSH and CDR2 LQKENI come from the germline V gene. Trimming at V came to 6 bases and at J to 1 base, leaving 6 bases not matched to a gene. The CDR3 consists of 15 residues.

The chain employs TRBV7-3 and TRBJ1-2; 7 positions match TRBD1. The CDR3 is 14 amino acids. CDR1 and CDR2 from the germline V gene are SGHTA and FQGTGA. V lost 4 bases to trimming and J lost 7 bases; unmatched junction nucleotides: 9. CDR3 bases: TGTGCCAGCAGCTCCCTGAAGGGGGCGGGTGGCTACACCTTC. This codes for CASSSLKGAGGYTF.

The count of this clone is one. V usage is TRBV15 and J usage is TRBJ2-7, with D possibly TRBD2 on 5 matching bases. The CDR3 runs 14 residues. Trimming left V 0 bases short and J 2 bases short, with 8 bases between. Germline CDR1 LNHNV, CDR2 YYDKDF (reference sequence). The CDR3 here is CATSRDRGTYEQYF. In nucleotides, the CDR3 is TGTGCCACCAGCAGAGACCGAGGGACCTACGAGCAGTACTTC.